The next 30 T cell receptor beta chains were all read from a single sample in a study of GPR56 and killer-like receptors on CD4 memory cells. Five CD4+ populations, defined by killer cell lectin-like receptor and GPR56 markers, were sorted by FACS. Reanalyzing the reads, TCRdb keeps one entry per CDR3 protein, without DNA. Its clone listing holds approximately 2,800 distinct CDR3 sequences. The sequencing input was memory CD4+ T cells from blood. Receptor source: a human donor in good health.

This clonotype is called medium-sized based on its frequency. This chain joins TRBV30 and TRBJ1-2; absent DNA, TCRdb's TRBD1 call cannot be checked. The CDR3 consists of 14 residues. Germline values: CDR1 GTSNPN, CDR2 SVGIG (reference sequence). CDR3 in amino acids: CAWSIGEGNYGYTF.

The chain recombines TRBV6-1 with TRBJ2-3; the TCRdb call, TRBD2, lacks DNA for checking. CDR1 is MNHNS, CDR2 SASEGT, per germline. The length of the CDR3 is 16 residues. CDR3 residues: CASRIGEVGGLDTQYF.

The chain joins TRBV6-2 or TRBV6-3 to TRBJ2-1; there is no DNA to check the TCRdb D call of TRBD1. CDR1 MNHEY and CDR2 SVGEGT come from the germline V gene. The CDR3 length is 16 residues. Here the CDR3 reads CASSSRLAGGGNEQFF.

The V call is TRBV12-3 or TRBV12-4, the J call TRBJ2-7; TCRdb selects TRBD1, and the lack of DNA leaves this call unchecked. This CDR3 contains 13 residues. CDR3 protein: CASSFMNSGEQYF.

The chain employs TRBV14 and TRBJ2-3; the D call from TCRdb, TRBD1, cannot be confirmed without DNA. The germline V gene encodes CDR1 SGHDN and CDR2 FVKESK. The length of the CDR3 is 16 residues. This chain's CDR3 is CASSQGGTGIADTQYF.

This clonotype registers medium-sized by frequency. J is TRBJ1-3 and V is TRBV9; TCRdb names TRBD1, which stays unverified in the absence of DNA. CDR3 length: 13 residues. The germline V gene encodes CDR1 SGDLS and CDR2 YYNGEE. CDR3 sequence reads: CASSVGQVNTIYF.

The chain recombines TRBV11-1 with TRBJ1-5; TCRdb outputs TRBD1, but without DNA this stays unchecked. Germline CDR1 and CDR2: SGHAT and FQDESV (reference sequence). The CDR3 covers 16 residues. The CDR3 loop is CASSLVSRRGNQPQHF.

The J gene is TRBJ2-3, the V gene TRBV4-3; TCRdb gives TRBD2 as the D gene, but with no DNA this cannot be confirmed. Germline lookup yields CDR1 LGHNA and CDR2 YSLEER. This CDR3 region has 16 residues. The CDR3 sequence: CASSQELSGGSDTQYF.

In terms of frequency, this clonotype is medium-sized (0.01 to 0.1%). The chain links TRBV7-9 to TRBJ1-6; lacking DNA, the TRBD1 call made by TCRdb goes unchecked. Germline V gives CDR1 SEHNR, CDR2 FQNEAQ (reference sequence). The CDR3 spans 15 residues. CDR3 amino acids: CASSPGQSEGSPLHF.

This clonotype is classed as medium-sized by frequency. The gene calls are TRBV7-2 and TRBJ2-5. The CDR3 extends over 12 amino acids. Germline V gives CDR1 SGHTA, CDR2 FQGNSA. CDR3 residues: CASNQAQETQYF.

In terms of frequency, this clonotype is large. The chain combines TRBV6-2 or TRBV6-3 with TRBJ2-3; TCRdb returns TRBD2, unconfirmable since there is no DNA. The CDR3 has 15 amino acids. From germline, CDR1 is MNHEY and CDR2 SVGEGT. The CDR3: CASSQGLAGPDTQYF.

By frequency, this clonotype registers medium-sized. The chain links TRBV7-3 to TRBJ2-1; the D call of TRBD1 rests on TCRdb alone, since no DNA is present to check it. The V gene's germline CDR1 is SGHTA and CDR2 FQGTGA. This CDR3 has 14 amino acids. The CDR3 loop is CASSNRGTYNEQFF. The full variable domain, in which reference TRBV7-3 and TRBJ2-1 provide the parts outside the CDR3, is GAGVSQTPSNKVTEKGKYVELRCDPISGHTALYWYRQSLGQGPEFLIYFQGTGAADDSGLPNDRFFAVRPEGSVSTLKIQRTERGDSAVYLCASSNRGTYNEQFFGPGTRLTVL.

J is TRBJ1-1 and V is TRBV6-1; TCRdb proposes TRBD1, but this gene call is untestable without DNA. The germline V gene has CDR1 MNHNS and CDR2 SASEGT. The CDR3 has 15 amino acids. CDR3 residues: CASSDPGTGVTEAFF.

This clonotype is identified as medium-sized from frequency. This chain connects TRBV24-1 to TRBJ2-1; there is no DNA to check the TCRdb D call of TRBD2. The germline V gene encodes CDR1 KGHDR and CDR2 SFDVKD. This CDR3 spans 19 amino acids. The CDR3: CATSVGQGLAGGHGDEQFF.

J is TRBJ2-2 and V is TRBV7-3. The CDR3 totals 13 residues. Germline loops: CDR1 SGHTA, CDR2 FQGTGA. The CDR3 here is CASSLRSTGELFF. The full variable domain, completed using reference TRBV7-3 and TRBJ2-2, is GAGVSQTPSNKVTEKGKYVELRCDPISGHTALYWYRQSLGQGPEFLIYFQGTGAADDSGLPNDRFFAVRPEGSVSTLKIQRTERGDSAVYLCASSLRSTGELFFGEGSRLTVL.

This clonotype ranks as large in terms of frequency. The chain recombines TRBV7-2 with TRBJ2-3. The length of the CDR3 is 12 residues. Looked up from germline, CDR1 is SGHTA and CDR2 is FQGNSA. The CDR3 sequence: CASSRRTDTQYF. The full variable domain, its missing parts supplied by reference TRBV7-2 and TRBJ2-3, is GAGVSQSPSNKVTEKGKDVELRCDPISGHTALYWYRQSLGQGLEFLIYFQGNSAPDKSGLPSDRFSAERTGGSVSTLTIQRTQQEDSAVYLCASSRRTDTQYFGPGTRLTVL.

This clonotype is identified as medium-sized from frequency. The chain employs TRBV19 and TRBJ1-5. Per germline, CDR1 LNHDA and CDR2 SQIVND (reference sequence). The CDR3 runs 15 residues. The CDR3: CASSRIGQANQPQHF.

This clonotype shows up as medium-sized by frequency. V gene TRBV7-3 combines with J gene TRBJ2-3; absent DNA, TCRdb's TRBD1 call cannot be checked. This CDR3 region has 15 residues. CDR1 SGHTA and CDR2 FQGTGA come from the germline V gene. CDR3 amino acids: CASSLTAGGTDTQYF.

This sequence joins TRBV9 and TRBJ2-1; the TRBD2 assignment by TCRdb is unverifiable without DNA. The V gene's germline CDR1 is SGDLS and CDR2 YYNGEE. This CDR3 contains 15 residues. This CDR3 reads CASSVGTLGVNEQFF.

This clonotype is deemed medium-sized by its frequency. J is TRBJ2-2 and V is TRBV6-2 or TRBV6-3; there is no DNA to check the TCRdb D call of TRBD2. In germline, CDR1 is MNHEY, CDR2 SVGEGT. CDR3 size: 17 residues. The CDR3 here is CASSYSAGRVNTGELFF.

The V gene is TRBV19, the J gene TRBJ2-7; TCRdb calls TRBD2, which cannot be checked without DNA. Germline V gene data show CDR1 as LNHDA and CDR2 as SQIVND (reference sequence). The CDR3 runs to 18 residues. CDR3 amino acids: CASSGYRLAGSAFHEQYF.

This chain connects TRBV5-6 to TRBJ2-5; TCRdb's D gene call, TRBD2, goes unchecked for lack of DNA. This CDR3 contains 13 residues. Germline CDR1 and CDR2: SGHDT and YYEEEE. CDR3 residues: CASSPARVGTQYF.

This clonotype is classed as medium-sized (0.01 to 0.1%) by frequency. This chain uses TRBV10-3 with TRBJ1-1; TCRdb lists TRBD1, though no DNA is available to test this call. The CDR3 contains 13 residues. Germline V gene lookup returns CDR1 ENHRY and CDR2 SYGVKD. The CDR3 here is CAISQGAAAEAFF.

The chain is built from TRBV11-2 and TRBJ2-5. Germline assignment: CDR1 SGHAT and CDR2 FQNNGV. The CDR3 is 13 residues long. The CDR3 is CASSLPILETQYF.

This CDR3 is CSARGLSNYGYTF. The V and J genes are TRBV20-1 and TRBJ1-2. The CDR3 totals 13 residues. Germline V gene lookup returns CDR1 DFQATT and CDR2 SNEGSKA (reference sequence).

The CDR3 is CSGRTGSYEQYF. The rearrangement uses TRBV29-1 and TRBJ2-7; TCRdb's D call, TRBD1, is unchecked because there is no DNA. The CDR3 runs to 12 residues. Germline CDR1 SQVTM, CDR2 ANQGSEA.

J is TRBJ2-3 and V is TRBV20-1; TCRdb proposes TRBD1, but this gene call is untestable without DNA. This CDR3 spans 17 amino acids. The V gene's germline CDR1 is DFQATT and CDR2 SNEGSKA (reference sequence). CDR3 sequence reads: CSARERGDPGRTDTQYF.

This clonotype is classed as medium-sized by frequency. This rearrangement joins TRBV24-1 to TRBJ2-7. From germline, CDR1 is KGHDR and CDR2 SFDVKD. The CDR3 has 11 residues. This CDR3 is CATSDLQVLYF.

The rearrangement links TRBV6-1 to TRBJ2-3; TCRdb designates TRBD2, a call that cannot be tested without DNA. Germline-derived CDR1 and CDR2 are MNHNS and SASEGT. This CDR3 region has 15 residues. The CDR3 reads CASSRTSGGAGTQYF.

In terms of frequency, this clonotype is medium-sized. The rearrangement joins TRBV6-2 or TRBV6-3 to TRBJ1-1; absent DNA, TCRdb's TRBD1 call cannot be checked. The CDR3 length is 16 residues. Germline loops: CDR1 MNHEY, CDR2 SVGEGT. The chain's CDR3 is CASSSSLRDRVTEAFF.